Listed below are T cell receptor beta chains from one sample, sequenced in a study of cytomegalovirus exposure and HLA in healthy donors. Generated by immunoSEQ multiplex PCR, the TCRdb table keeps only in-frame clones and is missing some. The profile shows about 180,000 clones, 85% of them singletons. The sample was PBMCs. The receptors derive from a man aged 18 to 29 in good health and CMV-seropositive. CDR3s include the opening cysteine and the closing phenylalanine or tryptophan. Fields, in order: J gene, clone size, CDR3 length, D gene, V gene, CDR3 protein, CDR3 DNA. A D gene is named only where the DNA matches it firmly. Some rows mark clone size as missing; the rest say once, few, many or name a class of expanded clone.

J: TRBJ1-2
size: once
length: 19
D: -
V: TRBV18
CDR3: CASSTLAAAGGAHNYGYTF
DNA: TGTGCCAGCTCAACACTAGCCGCAGCAGGTGGGGCCCATAACTATGGCTACACCTTC

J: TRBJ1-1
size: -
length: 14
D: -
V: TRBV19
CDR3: CASISGTWDTEAFF
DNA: TGTGCCAGTATCTCAGGGACTTGGGACACTGAAGCTTTCTTT

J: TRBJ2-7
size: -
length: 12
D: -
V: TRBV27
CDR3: CASSLIGAEQYF
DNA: TGTGCCAGCAGTTTAATAGGGGCCGAGCAGTACTTC

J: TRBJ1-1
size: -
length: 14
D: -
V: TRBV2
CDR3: CASSDGQPNTEAFF
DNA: TGTGCCAGCAGTGACGGACAGCCGAACACTGAAGCTTTCTTT

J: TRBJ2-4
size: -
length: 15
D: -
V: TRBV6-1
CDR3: CASSEAGLAKNIQYF
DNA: TGTGCCAGCAGTGAAGCAGGACTAGCCAAAAACATTCAGTACTTC

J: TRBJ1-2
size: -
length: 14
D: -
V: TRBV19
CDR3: CASSPRTDLYGYTF
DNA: TGTGCCAGTAGTCCCCGGACGGACTTATATGGCTACACCTTC

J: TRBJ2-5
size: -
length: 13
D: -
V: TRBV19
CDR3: CASNSDLQETQYF
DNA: TGTGCCAGTAACAGTGATTTACAAGAGACCCAGTACTTC

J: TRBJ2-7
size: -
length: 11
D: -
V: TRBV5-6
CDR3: CASSYAREQYF
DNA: TGTGCCAGCAGCTACGCGAGGGAGCAGTACTTC

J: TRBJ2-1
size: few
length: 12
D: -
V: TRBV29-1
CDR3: CSVERQYNEQFF
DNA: TGCAGCGTTGAAAGACAGTACAATGAGCAGTTCTTC

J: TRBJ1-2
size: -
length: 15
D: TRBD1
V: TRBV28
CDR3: CASSSETGEDYGYTF
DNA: TGTGCCAGCAGTTCAGAGACAGGGGAGGACTATGGCTACACCTTC

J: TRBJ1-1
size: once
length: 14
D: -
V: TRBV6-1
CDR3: CASSLDRLGTEAFF
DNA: TGTGCCAGCAGTCTCGACAGACTCGGGACTGAAGCTTTCTTT

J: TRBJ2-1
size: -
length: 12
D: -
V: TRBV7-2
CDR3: CASRRPPNEQFF
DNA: TGTGCCAGCAGGAGGCCCCCCAATGAGCAGTTCTTC

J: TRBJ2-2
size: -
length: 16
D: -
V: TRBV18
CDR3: CASSPWGFSDTGELFF
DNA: TGTGCCAGCTCACCGTGGGGCTTTTCGGACACCGGGGAGCTGTTTTTT

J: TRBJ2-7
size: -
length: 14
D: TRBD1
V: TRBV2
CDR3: CASTPDRGHREQYF
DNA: TGTGCCAGCACCCCGGACAGGGGGCATCGCGAGCAGTACTTC

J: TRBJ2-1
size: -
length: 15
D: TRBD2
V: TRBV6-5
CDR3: CASGPGLAGHNEQFF
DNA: TGTGCCAGCGGACCCGGACTAGCGGGACACAATGAGCAGTTCTTC

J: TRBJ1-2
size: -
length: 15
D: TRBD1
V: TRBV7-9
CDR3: CASSLRDRPTGGYTF
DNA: TGTGCCAGCAGTTTACGGGACAGGCCCACCGGTGGCTACACCTTC

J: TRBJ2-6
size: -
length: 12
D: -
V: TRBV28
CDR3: CASSQRANVLTF
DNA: TGTGCCAGCTCACAAAGGGCCAACGTCCTGACTTTC

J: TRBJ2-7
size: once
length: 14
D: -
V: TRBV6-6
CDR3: CASSSSTSPYEQYF
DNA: TGTGCCAGCAGTTCATCCACTAGCCCCTACGAGCAGTACTTC

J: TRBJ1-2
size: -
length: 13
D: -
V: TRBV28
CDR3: CASSYDSVGRYTF
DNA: TGTGCCAGCAGCTATGACAGCGTAGGGCGCTACACCTTC

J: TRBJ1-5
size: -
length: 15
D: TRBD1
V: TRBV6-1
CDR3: CASRNPGTGIQPQHF
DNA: TGTGCCAGCAGGAATCCCGGGACAGGGATTCAGCCCCAGCATTTT

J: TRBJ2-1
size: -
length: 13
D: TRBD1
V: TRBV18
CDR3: CASSPDRVPQEFF
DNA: TGTGCCAGCTCACCGGACAGGGTCCCTCAGGAGTTCTTC

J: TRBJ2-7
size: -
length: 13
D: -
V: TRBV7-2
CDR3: CASSFTSVHEQYF
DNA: TGTGCCAGCAGCTTTACTAGTGTCCACGAGCAGTACTTC

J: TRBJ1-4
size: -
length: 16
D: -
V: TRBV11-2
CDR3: CASSQRRQGLNEKLFF
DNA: TGTGCCAGCAGCCAACGTCGGCAGGGGCTTAATGAAAAACTGTTTTTT

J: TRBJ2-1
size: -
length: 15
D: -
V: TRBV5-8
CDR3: CASSLLDRGSSEQFF
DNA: TGTGCCAGCAGTTTATTGGACCGGGGGTCAAGTGAGCAGTTCTTC

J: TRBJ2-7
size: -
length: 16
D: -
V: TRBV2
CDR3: CASTGPFLARPYEQYF
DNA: TGTGCCAGCACCGGGCCCTTCCTAGCCCGACCCTACGAGCAGTACTTC

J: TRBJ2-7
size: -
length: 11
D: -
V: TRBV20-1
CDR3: CSARDFDEQYF
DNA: TGCAGTGCTAGAGATTTCGACGAGCAGTACTTC

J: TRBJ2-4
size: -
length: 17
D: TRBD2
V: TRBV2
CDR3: CASSESGEGGAKNIQYF
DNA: TGTGCCAGCAGTGAGAGCGGGGAGGGCGGGGCCAAAAACATTCAGTACTTC

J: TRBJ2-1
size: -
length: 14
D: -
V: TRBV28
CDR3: CASSLTQGYNEQFF
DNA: TGTGCCAGCAGTTTAACTCAGGGCTACAATGAGCAGTTCTTC

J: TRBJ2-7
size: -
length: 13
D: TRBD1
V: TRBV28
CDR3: CASSPRTGLEQYF
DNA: TGTGCCAGCAGTCCTAGGACAGGACTCGAGCAGTACTTC

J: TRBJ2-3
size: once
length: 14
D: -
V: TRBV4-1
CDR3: CASSDGRVTDTQYF
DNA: TGCGCCAGCAGCGACGGCCGGGTAACGGATACGCAGTATTTT

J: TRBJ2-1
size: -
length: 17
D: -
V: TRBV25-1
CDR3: CASSEFRFGKTYNEQFF
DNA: TGTGCCAGCAGTGAATTCAGGTTTGGAAAAACCTACAATGAGCAGTTCTTC